These T cell receptor beta chains were read from a single sample in a study of blood T cell repertoires in COVID-19. The repertoire was sequenced with immunoSEQ multiplex PCR; TCRdb's copy has only in-frame clones and lacks some. The sample lists over 110,000 clones; roughly 82% were seen once. Sequencing was carried out using peripheral blood. The receptor source for this set is a man aged 55 to 70 with active or convalescent COVID-19. The CDR3 runs from the conserved cysteine through the conserved F or W. Fields, in order: J gene, V gene, clone size, CDR3 protein. Clone size is shown for a subset of rows, as once, few, many or a class of expanded clone.

j_gene: TRBJ1-1
v_gene: TRBV6-5
abundance: -
CDR3aa: CASRGQVNTEAFF

j_gene: TRBJ1-2
v_gene: TRBV27
abundance: -
CDR3aa: CASSSAGQSGYTF

j_gene: TRBJ1-3
v_gene: TRBV18
abundance: -
CDR3aa: CASSPDRVEGNTIYF

j_gene: TRBJ1-1
v_gene: TRBV9
abundance: -
CDR3aa: CASSVEIGTEAFF

j_gene: TRBJ1-3
v_gene: TRBV18
abundance: -
CDR3aa: CASSPLLDSGNTIYF

j_gene: TRBJ1-6
v_gene: TRBV27
abundance: -
CDR3aa: CASSFSQGWEVSPLHF

j_gene: TRBJ1-5
v_gene: TRBV5-6
abundance: -
CDR3aa: CASSLYAGALNQPQHF

j_gene: TRBJ2-1
v_gene: TRBV5-4
abundance: -
CDR3aa: CASREGLASPYNEQFF

j_gene: TRBJ2-1
v_gene: TRBV9
abundance: -
CDR3aa: CASSVAASGGSSYNEQFF

j_gene: TRBJ2-1
v_gene: TRBV6-6
abundance: -
CDR3aa: CASSYPGGAGNEQFF

j_gene: TRBJ2-7
v_gene: TRBV9
abundance: -
CDR3aa: CASSENAYDEQYF

j_gene: TRBJ1-4
v_gene: TRBV7-9
abundance: -
CDR3aa: CASNPTGNEKLFF

j_gene: TRBJ1-5
v_gene: TRBV27
abundance: -
CDR3aa: CASSPVNSNQPQHF

j_gene: TRBJ2-1
v_gene: TRBV29-1
abundance: -
CDR3aa: CSVPDRGVRNEQFF

j_gene: TRBJ1-1
v_gene: TRBV16
abundance: -
CDR3aa: CASSQYGKNTEAFF

j_gene: TRBJ1-3
v_gene: TRBV4-1
abundance: -
CDR3aa: CASSQGTGSSGNTIYF

j_gene: TRBJ1-1
v_gene: TRBV7-8
abundance: -
CDR3aa: CASSFLSETNTEAFF

j_gene: TRBJ1-2
v_gene: TRBV6-5
abundance: -
CDR3aa: CASRGDRIYGYTF

j_gene: TRBJ2-1
v_gene: TRBV12-3/TRBV12-4
abundance: -
CDR3aa: CASRGLVSSEQFF

j_gene: TRBJ2-1
v_gene: TRBV6-5
abundance: once
CDR3aa: CASSQTGYNEQFF

j_gene: TRBJ1-1
v_gene: TRBV12-5
abundance: -
CDR3aa: CASGLTQGPATEAFF

j_gene: TRBJ1-2
v_gene: TRBV6-2/TRBV6-3
abundance: -
CDR3aa: CASSYDVDLGYTF

j_gene: TRBJ2-1
v_gene: TRBV30
abundance: -
CDR3aa: CAWSVPGNEQFF

j_gene: TRBJ1-2
v_gene: TRBV14
abundance: -
CDR3aa: CASSQASTANYGYTF

j_gene: TRBJ2-1
v_gene: TRBV5-1
abundance: few
CDR3aa: CASSPGGNEQFF

j_gene: TRBJ1-1
v_gene: TRBV30
abundance: -
CDR3aa: CAYHMGGGLNTEAFF

j_gene: TRBJ2-5
v_gene: TRBV4-1
abundance: -
CDR3aa: CASSQDSGGYQETQYF

j_gene: TRBJ2-7
v_gene: TRBV18
abundance: -
CDR3aa: CASSPLKGVYEQYF

j_gene: TRBJ1-6
v_gene: TRBV4-3
abundance: -
CDR3aa: CASSQYPGYGSPLHF

j_gene: TRBJ1-5
v_gene: TRBV18
abundance: -
CDR3aa: CASSPPVTRGRNQPQHF

j_gene: TRBJ1-1
v_gene: TRBV6-5
abundance: -
CDR3aa: CASSYGRQGLGTEAFF

j_gene: TRBJ1-2
v_gene: TRBV30
abundance: -
CDR3aa: CACGDSNYGYTF

j_gene: TRBJ1-2
v_gene: TRBV18
abundance: -
CDR3aa: CASSPPARDGYTF

j_gene: TRBJ1-1
v_gene: TRBV10-2
abundance: -
CDR3aa: CASSESRTEAFF

j_gene: TRBJ2-1
v_gene: TRBV7-2
abundance: -
CDR3aa: CASSLGGLAGTGNEQFF

j_gene: TRBJ1-2
v_gene: TRBV2
abundance: -
CDR3aa: CASSDPRTDYGYTF

j_gene: TRBJ2-5
v_gene: TRBV29-1
abundance: few
CDR3aa: CSVEPGGGETQYF

j_gene: TRBJ2-3
v_gene: TRBV19
abundance: -
CDR3aa: CASSMVAWADTQYF

j_gene: TRBJ2-7
v_gene: TRBV13
abundance: -
CDR3aa: CASSQTSGGSYEQYF

j_gene: TRBJ1-2
v_gene: TRBV4-3
abundance: -
CDR3aa: CASSQGQLFNYGYTF

j_gene: TRBJ1-1
v_gene: TRBV19
abundance: -
CDR3aa: CASSIIRRTEAFF

j_gene: TRBJ1-1
v_gene: TRBV4-3
abundance: -
CDR3aa: CASSQVPGDTEAFF

j_gene: TRBJ2-1
v_gene: TRBV19
abundance: -
CDR3aa: CASSILGGSSYNEQFF

j_gene: TRBJ2-3
v_gene: TRBV24-1
abundance: -
CDR3aa: CATSGGLAGATDTQYF

j_gene: TRBJ2-3
v_gene: TRBV19
abundance: -
CDR3aa: CASSIVFLSSTDTQYF

j_gene: TRBJ2-1
v_gene: TRBV18
abundance: -
CDR3aa: CASSPTGDSYNEQFF

j_gene: TRBJ2-5
v_gene: TRBV5-1
abundance: -
CDR3aa: CASSADTDQYF

j_gene: TRBJ1-5
v_gene: TRBV19
abundance: -
CDR3aa: CASRGQGQGSNQPQHF

j_gene: TRBJ2-2
v_gene: TRBV27
abundance: -
CDR3aa: CASKYAQGNTGELFF